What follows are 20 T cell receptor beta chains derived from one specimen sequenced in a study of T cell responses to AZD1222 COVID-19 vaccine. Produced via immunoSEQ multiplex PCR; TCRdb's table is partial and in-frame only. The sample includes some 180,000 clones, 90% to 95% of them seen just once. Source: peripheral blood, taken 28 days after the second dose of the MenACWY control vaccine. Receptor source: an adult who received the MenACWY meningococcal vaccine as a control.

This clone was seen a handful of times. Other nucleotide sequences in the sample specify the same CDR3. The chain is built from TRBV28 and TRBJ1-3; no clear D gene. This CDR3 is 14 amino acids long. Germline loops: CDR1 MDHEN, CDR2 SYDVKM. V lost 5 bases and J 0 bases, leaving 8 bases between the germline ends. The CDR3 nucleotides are TGTGCCAGCAGTACTACCGGCTCTGGAAACACCATATATTTT. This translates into CASSTTGSGNTIYF. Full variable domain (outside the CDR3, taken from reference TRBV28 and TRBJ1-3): DVKVTQSSRYLVKRTGEKVFLECVQDMDHENMFWYRQDPGLGLRLIYFSYDVKMKEKGDIPEGYSVSREKKERFSLILESASTNQTSMYLCASSTTGSGNTIYFGEGSWLTVV.

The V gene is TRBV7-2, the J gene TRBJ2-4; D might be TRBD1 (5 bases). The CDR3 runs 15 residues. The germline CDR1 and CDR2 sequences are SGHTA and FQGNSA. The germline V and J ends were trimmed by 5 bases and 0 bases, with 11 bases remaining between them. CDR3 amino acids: CASSKQTVAKNIQYF. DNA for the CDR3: TGTGCCAGCAGCAAACAGACAGTAGCCAAAAACATTCAGTACTTC.

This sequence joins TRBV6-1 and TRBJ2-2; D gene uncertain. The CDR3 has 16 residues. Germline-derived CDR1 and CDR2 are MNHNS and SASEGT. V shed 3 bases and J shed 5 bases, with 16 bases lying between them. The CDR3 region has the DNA TGTGCCAGCAGTGACGGGCCCTGGATAACGACCGGGGAGCTGTTTTTT. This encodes CASSDGPWITTGELFF.

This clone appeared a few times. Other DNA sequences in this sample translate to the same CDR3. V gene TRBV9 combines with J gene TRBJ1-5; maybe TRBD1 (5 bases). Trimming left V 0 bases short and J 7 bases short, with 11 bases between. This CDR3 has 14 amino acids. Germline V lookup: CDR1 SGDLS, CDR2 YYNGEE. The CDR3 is CASSVDGAGQPQHF. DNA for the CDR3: TGTGCCAGCAGCGTAGATGGGGCGGGGCAGCCCCAGCATTTT.

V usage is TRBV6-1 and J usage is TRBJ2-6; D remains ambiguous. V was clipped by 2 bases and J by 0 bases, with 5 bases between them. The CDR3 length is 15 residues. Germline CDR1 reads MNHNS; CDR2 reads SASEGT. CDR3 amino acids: CASSETYSGANVLTF. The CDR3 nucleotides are TGTGCCAGCAGTGAAACTTACTCTGGGGCCAACGTCCTGACTTTC.

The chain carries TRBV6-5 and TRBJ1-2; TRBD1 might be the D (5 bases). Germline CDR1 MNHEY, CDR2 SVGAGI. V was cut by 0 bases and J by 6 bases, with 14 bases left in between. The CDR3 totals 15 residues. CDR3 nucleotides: TGTGCCAGCAGTTACTCTGGGGGAATAGGGAATGGCTACACCTTC. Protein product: CASSYSGGIGNGYTF.

For the CDR3, the DNA is TGTGCCAGCAGCGGTTCCCGCGAGCAGTACTTC. Encoded protein: CASSGSREQYF. The V and J genes are TRBV9 and TRBJ2-7; unclear D gene. V lost 3 bases and J lost 6, with 7 bases in between. Germline loops: CDR1 SGDLS, CDR2 YYNGEE. The CDR3 length is 11 residues.

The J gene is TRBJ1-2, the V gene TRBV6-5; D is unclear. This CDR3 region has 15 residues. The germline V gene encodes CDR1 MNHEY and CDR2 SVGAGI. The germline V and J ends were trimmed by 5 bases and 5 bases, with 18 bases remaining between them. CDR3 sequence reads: CASSTPGDRIYGYTF. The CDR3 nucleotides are TGTGCCAGCAGTACCCCAGGAGATCGGATTTATGGCTACACCTTC.

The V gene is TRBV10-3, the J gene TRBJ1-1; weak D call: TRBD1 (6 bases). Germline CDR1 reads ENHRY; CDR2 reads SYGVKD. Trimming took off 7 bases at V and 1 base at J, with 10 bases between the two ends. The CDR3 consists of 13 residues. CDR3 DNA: TGTGCCATCATGGGACACCAGAACACTGAAGCTTTCTTT. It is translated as CAIMGHQNTEAFF.

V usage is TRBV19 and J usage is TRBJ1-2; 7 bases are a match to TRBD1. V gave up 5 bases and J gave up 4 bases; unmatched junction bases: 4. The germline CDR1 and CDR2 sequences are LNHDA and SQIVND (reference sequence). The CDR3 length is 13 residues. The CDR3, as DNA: TGTGCCAGTAGTGACAGGGAGACCTATGGCTACACCTTC. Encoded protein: CASSDRETYGYTF. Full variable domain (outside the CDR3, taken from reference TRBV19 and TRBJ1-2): DGGITQSPKYLFRKEGQNVTLSCEQNLNHDAMYWYRQDPGQGLRLIYYSQIVNDFQKGDIAEGYSVSREKKESFPLTVTSAQKNPTAFYLCASSDRETYGYTFGSGTRLTVV.

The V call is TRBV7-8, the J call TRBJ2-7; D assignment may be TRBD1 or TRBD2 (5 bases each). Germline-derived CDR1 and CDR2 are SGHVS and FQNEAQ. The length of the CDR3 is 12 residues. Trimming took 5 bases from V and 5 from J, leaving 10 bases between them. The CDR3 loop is CASSPGHDEQYF. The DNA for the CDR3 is TGTGCCAGCAGCCCGGGGCACGACGAGCAGTACTTC.

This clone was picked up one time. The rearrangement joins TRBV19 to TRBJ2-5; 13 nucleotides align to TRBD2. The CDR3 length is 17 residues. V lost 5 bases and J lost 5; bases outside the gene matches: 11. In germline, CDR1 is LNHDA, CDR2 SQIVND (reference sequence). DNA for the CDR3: TGTGCCAGTAGTGCCATACTAGCGGGGGGGCGTGGGGAGACCCAGTACTTC. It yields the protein CASSAILAGGRGETQYF.

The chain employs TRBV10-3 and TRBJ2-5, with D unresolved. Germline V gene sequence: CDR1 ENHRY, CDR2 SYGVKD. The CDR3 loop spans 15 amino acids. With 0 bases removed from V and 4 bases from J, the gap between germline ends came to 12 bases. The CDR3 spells CAISESSVRRETQYF. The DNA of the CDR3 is TGTGCCATCAGTGAGTCGTCGGTTCGGAGAGAGACCCAGTACTTC.

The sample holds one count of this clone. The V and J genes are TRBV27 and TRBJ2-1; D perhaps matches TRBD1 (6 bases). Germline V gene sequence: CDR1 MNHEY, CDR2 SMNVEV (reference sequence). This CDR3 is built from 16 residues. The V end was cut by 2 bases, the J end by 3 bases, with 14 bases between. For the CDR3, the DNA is TGTGCCAGCAGTTTAAATCGTGGCAGGGGCTACAATGAGCAGTTCTTC. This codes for CASSLNRGRGYNEQFF.

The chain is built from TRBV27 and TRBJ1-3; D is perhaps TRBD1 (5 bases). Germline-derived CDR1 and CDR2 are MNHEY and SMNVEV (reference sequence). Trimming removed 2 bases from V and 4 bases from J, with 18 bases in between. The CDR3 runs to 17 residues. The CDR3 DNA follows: TGTGCCAGCAGTTTAGACGGACCGGGGGTGGGAGGAAACACCATATATTTT. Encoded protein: CASSLDGPGVGGNTIYF.

The CDR3 bases are TGCGCCAGCAGCCAAGGAATTGGGGATACGCAGTATTTT. This translates into CASSQGIGDTQYF. J is TRBJ2-3 and V is TRBV4-3; D call uncertain. Germline assignment: CDR1 LGHNA and CDR2 YSLEER. This CDR3 region has 13 residues. V lost 1 base, J lost 6 bases, and 8 bases lay in between.

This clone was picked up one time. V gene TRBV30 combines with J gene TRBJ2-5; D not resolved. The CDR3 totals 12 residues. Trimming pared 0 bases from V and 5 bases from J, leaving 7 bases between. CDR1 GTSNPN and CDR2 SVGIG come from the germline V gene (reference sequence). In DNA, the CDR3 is TGTGCCTGGAGTGTAAGGTCGGAGACCCAGTACTTC. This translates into CAWSVRSETQYF.

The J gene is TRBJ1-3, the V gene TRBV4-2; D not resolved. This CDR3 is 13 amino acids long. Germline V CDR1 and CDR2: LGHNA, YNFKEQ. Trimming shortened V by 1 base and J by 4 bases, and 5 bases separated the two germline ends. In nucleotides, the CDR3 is TGTGCCAGCAGCCAAGGTACAGGAAACACCATATATTTT. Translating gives CASSQGTGNTIYF.

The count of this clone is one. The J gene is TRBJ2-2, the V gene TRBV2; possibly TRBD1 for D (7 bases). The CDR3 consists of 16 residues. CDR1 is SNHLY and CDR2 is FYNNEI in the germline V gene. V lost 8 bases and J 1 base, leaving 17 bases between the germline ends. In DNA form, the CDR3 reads TGTGCCAGCGCGGGACCGGGACAGAGGAACACCGGGGAGCTGTTTTTT. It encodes CASAGPGQRNTGELFF.

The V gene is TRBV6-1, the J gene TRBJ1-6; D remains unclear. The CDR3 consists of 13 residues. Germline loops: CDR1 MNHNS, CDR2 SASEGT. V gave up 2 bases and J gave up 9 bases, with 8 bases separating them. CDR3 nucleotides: TGTGCCAGCAGTGAATCCCGGGCTTCACCCCTCCACTTT. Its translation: CASSESRASPLHF.